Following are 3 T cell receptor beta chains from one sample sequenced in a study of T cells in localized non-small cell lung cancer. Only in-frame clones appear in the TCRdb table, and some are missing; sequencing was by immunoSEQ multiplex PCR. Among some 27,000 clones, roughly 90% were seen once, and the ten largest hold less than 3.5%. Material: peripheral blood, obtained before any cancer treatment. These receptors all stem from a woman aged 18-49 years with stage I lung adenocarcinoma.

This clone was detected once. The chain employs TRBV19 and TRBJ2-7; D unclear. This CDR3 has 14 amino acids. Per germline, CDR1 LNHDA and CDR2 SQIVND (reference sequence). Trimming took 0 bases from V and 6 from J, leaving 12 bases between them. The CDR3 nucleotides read TGTGCCAGTAGTATAGAGGGGTTCACCTCCGAGCAGTACTTC. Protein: CASSIEGFTSEQYF.

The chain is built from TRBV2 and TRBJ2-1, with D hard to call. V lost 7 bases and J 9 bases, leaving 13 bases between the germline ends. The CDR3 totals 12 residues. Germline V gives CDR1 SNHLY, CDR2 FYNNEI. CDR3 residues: CASTLQTFEQFF. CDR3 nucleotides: TGTGCCAGCACCCTACAGACCTTTGAGCAGTTCTTC.

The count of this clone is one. CDR3 nucleotides: TGTGCCAGCAGCTTCGGGTATTATGGCTACACCTTC. Protein product: CASSFGYYGYTF. The rearrangement uses TRBV5-6 and TRBJ1-2; no clear D gene. This CDR3 has 12 residues. CDR1 and CDR2 from the germline V gene are SGHDT and YYEEEE. V was clipped by 2 bases and J by 5 bases, with 7 bases between them.